The clone carrying this T cell receptor beta chain was seen a few times. The sample is drawn from a study of blood T cell repertoires in COVID-19. The overall study: There were acute and convalescent COVID-19 samples, and they came from the United States, Italy and Spain. PBMCs, B-cell-depleted T cells, or T cells were the source of the cDNA or gDNA that made up the material.

Authors' data handling: Amplification with reference gene primers provided the estimates of nucleated cell counts. Method: immunoSEQ multiplex PCR; TCRdb's copy keeps in-frame clones and lacks some. The V and J calls and the clone size are those of that table, but D and trimming were determined from the DNA. The sample yields around 99,000 clones, 79% seen once. Looked up from germline, CDR1 is MNHEY and CDR2 is SVGAGI. This CDR3 has 13 amino acids. Trimming shortened V by 8 bases and J by 8 bases, and 18 bases separated the two germline ends. Sequencing used peripheral blood. V usage is TRBV6-5 and J usage is TRBJ1-2; D possibly corresponds to TRBD1 (5 bases). This receptor was taken from a woman aged 80 or over with active or convalescent COVID-19. CDR3 DNA sequence: TGTGCCAGCCGGGTAACAGGCCCGACCGGCTACACCTTC. As protein: CASRVTGPTGYTF.